Following are 5 T cell receptor beta chains from one sample sequenced in a study of shared clonotypes between healthy human individuals. Selected positively for CCR7 and CD45RO-negative, naive CD8 cells excluded terminally differentiated effector memory CD45RA+ cells. Only in-frame clones appear in the TCRdb table, and some are missing; sequencing was by immunoSEQ multiplex PCR. The sample holds around 610,000 clones; about 95% are singletons and the top ten take roughly 0.1%. Sequencing was done on a sample of naive CD8+ T cells sorted from blood. The source is a woman aged 25 to 39 in good health.

This chain links TRBV29-1 with TRBJ1-3, with 9 bases aligning to TRBD1. The ends lost 4 bases at V and 3 bases at J; junction bases unmatched: 7. Germline values: CDR1 SQVTM, CDR2 ANQGSEA. The CDR3 is made up of 15 amino acids. CDR3 protein: CSVVGQGVGGNTIYF. In DNA form, the CDR3 reads TGCAGCGTTGTGGGACAGGGAGTCGGTGGAAACACCATATATTTT. Full variable domain (remainder filled in from reference TRBV29-1 and TRBJ1-3): SAVISQKPSRDICQRGTSLTIQCQVDSQVTMMFWYRQQPGQSLTLIATANQGSEATYESGFVIDKFPISRPNLTFSTLTVSNMSPEDSSIYLCSVVGQGVGGNTIYFGEGSWLTVV.

The chain employs TRBV4-1 and TRBJ1-6, with D perhaps matching TRBD1 (6 bases). The V end lost 2 bases, the J end lost 7 bases, and 12 bases lay between the germline ends. The germline gives CDR1 MGHRA, CDR2 YSYEKL. The CDR3 loop spans 15 amino acids. As DNA, the CDR3 is TGCGCCAGCAGCCAAATTACAGGGAGGAATTCACCCCTCCACTTT. This codes for CASSQITGRNSPLHF.

V usage is TRBV28 and J usage is TRBJ2-7; D might be TRBD2 (6 bases). Germline V gives CDR1 MDHEN, CDR2 SYDVKM. The CDR3 totals 14 residues. V was clipped by 2 bases and J by 2 bases, with 10 bases between them. CDR3 loop: CASSLAGFPYEQYF. The CDR3 coding sequence is TGTGCCAGCAGTTTAGCGGGGTTTCCCTACGAGCAGTACTTC.

V usage is TRBV7-9 and J usage is TRBJ2-2, with a tentative D call TRBD2 (5 bases). Germline V gives CDR1 SEHNR, CDR2 FQNEAQ (reference sequence). Trimming took 2 bases from V and 7 from J, leaving 17 bases between them. The length of the CDR3 is 16 residues. The CDR3 region has the DNA TGTGCCAGCAGCTTAAGGAGGACGGAGGCTTTCGGGGAGCTGTTTTTT. Protein sequence: CASSLRRTEAFGELFF.

This clone turned up a few times. Other DNA sequences of this sample code for an identical CDR3. CDR3 sequence reads: CSVRLNTEAFF. The DNA of the CDR3 is TGCAGCGTTCGGCTGAACACTGAAGCTTTCTTT. The chain is built from TRBV29-1 and TRBJ1-1; D unresolved. CDR3 length: 11 residues. The germline V gene encodes CDR1 SQVTM and CDR2 ANQGSEA. Trimming took 5 bases from V and 0 from J, leaving 4 bases between them.